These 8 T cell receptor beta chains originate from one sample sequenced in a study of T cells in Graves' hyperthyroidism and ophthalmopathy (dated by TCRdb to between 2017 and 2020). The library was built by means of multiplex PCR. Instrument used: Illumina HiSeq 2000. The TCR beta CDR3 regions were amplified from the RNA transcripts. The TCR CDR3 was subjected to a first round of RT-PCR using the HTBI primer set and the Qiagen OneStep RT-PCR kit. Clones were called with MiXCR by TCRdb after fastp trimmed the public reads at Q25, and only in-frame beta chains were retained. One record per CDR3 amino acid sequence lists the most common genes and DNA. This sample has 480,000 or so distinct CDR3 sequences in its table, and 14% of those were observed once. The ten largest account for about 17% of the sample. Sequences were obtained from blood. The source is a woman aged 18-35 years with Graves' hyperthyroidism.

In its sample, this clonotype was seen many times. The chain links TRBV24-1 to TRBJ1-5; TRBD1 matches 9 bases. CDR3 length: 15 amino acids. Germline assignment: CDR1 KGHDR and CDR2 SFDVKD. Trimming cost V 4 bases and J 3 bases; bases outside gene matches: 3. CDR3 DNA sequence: TGTGCCACCAGTGACGGGACAGGGCCCAATCAGCCCCAGCATTTT. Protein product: CATSDGTGPNQPQHF.

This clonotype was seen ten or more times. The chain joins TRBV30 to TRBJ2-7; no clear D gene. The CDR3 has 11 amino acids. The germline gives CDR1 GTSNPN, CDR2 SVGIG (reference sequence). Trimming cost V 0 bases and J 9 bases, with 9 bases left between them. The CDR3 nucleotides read TGTGCCTGGAGTGTGTACCAAGGGCAGTACTTC. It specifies CAWSVYQGQYF.

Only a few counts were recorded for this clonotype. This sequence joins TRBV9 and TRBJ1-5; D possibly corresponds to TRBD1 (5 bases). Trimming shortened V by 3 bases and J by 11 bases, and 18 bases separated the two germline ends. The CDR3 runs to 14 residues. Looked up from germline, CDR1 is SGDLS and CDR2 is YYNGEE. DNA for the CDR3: TGTGCCAGCAGCGGAACACAGGATCGAGGTGCCCAGCATTTT. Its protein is CASSGTQDRGAQHF. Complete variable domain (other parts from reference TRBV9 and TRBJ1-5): DSGVTQTPKHLITATGQRVTLRCSPRSGDLSVYWYQQSLDQGLQFLIQYYNGEERAKGNILERFSAQQFPDLHSELNLSSLELGDSALYFCASSGTQDRGAQHFGDGTRLSIL.

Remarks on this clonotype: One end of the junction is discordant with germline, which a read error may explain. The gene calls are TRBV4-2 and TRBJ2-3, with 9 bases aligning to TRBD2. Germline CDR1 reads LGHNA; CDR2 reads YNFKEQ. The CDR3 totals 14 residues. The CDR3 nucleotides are TGTGCCGGCAGCCAGCTGACTAGCGGAGATACGCAGTATTTT. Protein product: CAGSQLTSGDTQYF.

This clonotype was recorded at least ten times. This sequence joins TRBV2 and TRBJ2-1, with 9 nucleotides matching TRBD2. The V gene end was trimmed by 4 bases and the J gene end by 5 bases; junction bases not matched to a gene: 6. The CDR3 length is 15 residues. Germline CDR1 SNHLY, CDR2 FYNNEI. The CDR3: CASSAVREGNNEQFF. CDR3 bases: TGTGCCAGCAGTGCTGTGCGGGAGGGGAACAATGAGCAGTTCTTC.

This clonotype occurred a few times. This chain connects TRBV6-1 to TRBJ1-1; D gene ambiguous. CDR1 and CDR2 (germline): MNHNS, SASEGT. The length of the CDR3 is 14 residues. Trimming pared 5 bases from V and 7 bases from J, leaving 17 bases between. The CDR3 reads CASSRLGVESEAFF. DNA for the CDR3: TGTGCCAGCAGTCGGTTGGGAGTTGAAAGTGAAGCTTTCTTT.

The CDR3 region is CASSSYSGKGQETQYF. In nucleotides, the CDR3 is TGTGCCAGCAGTTCCTATAGCGGTAAAGGCCAAGAGACCCAGTACTTC. The chain has TRBV6-5 and TRBJ2-5; perhaps TRBD2 as D (6 bases). The CDR3 is made up of 16 amino acids. Germline V gives CDR1 MNHEY, CDR2 SVGAGI. V lost 4 bases and J lost 1, with 16 bases in between.

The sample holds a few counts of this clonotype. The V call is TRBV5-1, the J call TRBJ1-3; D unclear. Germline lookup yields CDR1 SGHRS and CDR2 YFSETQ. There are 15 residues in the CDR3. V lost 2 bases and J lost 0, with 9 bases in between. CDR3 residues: CASSFSSTSGNTIYF. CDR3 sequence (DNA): TGCGCCAGCAGCTTCTCGTCAACCTCTGGAAACACCATATATTTT.